The 21 T cell receptor beta chains presented below share a single source sample, sequenced in a study of OX40 agonist ivuxolimab in advanced cancers. Using immunoSEQ multiplex PCR, the repertoire was profiled, and TCRdb retains in-frame clones only, with some absent. Among approximately 94,000 clones listed, 92% were seen once. The specimen comprised CD4+ or CD8+ T cells sorted from blood, sampled in a trial of the OX40 agonist ivuxolimab. These receptors all come from an adult with an advanced solid tumor such as melanoma, head and neck, liver or kidney cancer.

CDR3: CASSSKPYEQYF. The CDR3 DNA reads TGTGCCAGCAGCTCCAAGCCCTACGAGCAGTACTTC. The gene calls are TRBV13 and TRBJ2-7; D remains unclear. The CDR3 loop spans 12 amino acids. V gave up 4 bases and J gave up 2 bases, with 6 bases separating them. Germline loops: CDR1 PRHDT, CDR2 FYEKMQ (reference sequence).

This clone was observed once. The chain links TRBV19 to TRBJ2-2, with D possibly being TRBD1 (5 bases). Trimming removed 7 bases at V and 0 bases at J, with 12 bases between. CDR3 size: 15 residues. The germline V gene encodes CDR1 LNHDA and CDR2 SQIVND (reference sequence). CDR3 residues: CASTFQGPNTGELFF. DNA for the CDR3: TGTGCCAGTACTTTCCAGGGCCCGAACACCGGGGAGCTGTTTTTT.

This clone was picked up one time. J is TRBJ1-1 and V is TRBV7-4; D may be TRBD1 (6 bases). This CDR3 is 17 amino acids long. Trimming pared 3 bases from V and 4 bases from J, leaving 21 bases between. CDR1 SGHVT and CDR2 SQSDAQ come from the germline V gene. CDR3 in amino acids: CASSFPVIAGDLTEAFF. The CDR3 nucleotides are TGTGCCAGCAGCTTTCCGGTCATTGCAGGGGACCTCACTGAAGCTTTCTTT.

Note on this clone: Other DNA sequences within the sample encode an identical CDR3. The chain is built from TRBV9 and TRBJ1-3; D ambiguous. The CDR3 contains 14 residues. V was clipped by 0 bases and J by 2 bases, with 6 bases between them. Looked up from germline, CDR1 is SGDLS and CDR2 is YYNGEE. The CDR3 protein is CASSVGEPGNTIYF. The CDR3, as DNA: TGTGCCAGCAGCGTAGGGGAGCCTGGAAACACCATATATTTT.

The chain is built from TRBV15 and TRBJ2-1; a possible D gene is TRBD1 (6 bases). The V gene lost 5 bases and the J gene lost 4 bases, with 15 bases spanning the gap. Per germline, CDR1 LNHNV and CDR2 YYDKDF (reference sequence). The CDR3 contains 15 residues. The chain's CDR3 is CATSWVQGAYNEQFF. CDR3 in DNA: TGTGCCACCAGCTGGGTACAGGGTGCGTACAATGAGCAGTTCTTC. Drawing the rest from reference TRBV15 and TRBJ2-1, the complete variable domain is DAMVIQNPRYQVTQFGKPVTLSCSQTLNHNVMYWYQQKSSQAPKLLFHYYDKDFNNEADTPDNFQSRRPNTSFCFLDIRSPGLGDTAMYLCATSWVQGAYNEQFFGPGTRLTVL.

The rearrangement joins TRBV20-1 to TRBJ2-7; D unclear. Germline loops: CDR1 DFQATT, CDR2 SNEGSKA (reference sequence). The CDR3 has 11 residues. V was pared by 4 bases and J by 6 bases, with 10 bases between. The CDR3 DNA reads TGCAGTGCTATCTTAAACGGCGAGCAGTACTTC. Its translation: CSAILNGEQYF.

In its sample, this clone was seen many times. V and J are TRBV29-1 and TRBJ2-1; D might be TRBD2 (6 bases). The CDR3 covers 12 residues. CDR1 SQVTM and CDR2 ANQGSEA come from the germline V gene. V was clipped by 7 bases and J by 7 bases, with 14 bases between them. CDR3 residues: CSAIGTLNEQFF. The CDR3 DNA reads as TGCAGCGCCATCGGGACTCTGAATGAGCAGTTCTTC.

V is TRBV7-2 and J is TRBJ2-7, with 8 bases lining up with TRBD2. Germline V gene lookup returns CDR1 SGHTA and CDR2 FQGNSA. This CDR3 is built from 14 residues. J gave up 3 bases and V 1 base, and 2 bases lay outside the gene matches. Here the CDR3 DNA reads TGTGCCAGCAGCTTAGGAGCGGGAGACTACGAGCAGTACTTC. Its translation: CASSLGAGDYEQYF.

J is TRBJ2-3 and V is TRBV29-1, with D perhaps matching TRBD2 (5 bases). The CDR3 spans 11 residues. V gave up 7 bases and J gave up 5 bases, with 10 bases separating them. In germline, CDR1 is SQVTM, CDR2 ANQGSEA. The CDR3 region is CSGRNLDTQYF. CDR3 nucleotide sequence: TGCAGCGGGAGGAACCTAGATACGCAGTATTTT.

The V gene is TRBV15, the J gene TRBJ2-5; 8 bases fit TRBD2. The CDR3 spans 14 residues. The V and J ends lost 5 bases and 2 bases, in that order; junction bases with no gene match: 4. From germline, CDR1 is LNHNV and CDR2 YYDKDF (reference sequence). CDR3 loop: CATSATGGQETQYF. The CDR3 coding sequence is TGTGCCACCAGCGCAACGGGGGGGCAAGAGACCCAGTACTTC.

This sequence joins TRBV30 and TRBJ2-3; maybe TRBD2 (5 bases). Deletions cut 2 bases from V and 4 bases from J, with 13 bases between. Germline loops: CDR1 GTSNPN, CDR2 SVGIG (reference sequence). There are 14 residues in the CDR3. The CDR3 loop is CAWSRASLSDTQYF. The CDR3 DNA sequence: TGTGCCTGGAGTCGGGCTAGCTTGTCAGATACGCAGTATTTT.

The V gene is TRBV4-1, the J gene TRBJ2-7; TRBD1 matches 9 bases. The CDR3 sequence is 15 residues long. Germline CDR1 reads MGHRA; CDR2 reads YSYEKL. V was pared by 6 bases and J by 6 bases, with 12 bases of the junction left unmatched. This CDR3 is CASSLFPGQGREQYF. In nucleotides, the CDR3 is TGCGCCAGCAGTCTATTCCCGGGACAGGGACGCGAGCAGTACTTC.

The chain is built from TRBV14 and TRBJ2-7, with D perhaps matching TRBD2 (5 bases). The V end was cut by 0 bases, the J end by 3 bases, with 9 bases between. This CDR3 has 14 amino acids. Germline V gene data show CDR1 as SGHDN and CDR2 as FVKESK. The CDR3 bases are TGTGCCAGCAGCCAAGACCTCGAGGGCTACGAGCAGTACTTC. Amino acids: CASSQDLEGYEQYF.

The chain is built from TRBV5-4 and TRBJ2-7; 11 nucleotides align to TRBD2. Germline V gives CDR1 SGHNT, CDR2 YYREEE (reference sequence). The CDR3 is made up of 18 amino acids. V dropped 4 bases and J dropped 0; count of bases not matched to a gene: 12. The CDR3 sequence: CASSPGLADPALSYEQYF. For the CDR3, the DNA is TGTGCCAGCAGCCCGGGACTAGCGGACCCGGCCCTCTCCTACGAGCAGTACTTC. Full variable domain (missing parts from reference TRBV5-4 and TRBJ2-7): ETGVTQSPTHLIKTRGQQVTLRCSSQSGHNTVSWYQQALGQGPQFIFQYYREEENGRGNFPPRFSGLQFPNYSSELNVNALELDDSALYLCASSPGLADPALSYEQYFGPGTRLTVT.

This clone showed up just a few times. CDR3 protein: CASSNTGSTDTQYF. The CDR3 nucleotides read TGTGCCAGCAGTAATACAGGGAGCACAGATACGCAGTATTTT. The gene calls are TRBV6-5 and TRBJ2-3, with D tentatively TRBD1 (6 bases). CDR1 and CDR2 (germline): MNHEY, SVGAGI. This CDR3 has 14 amino acids. Trimming pared 5 bases from V and 0 bases from J, leaving 9 bases between.

The chain is built from TRBV6-1 and TRBJ1-6; D is unresolved. V was clipped by 0 bases and J by 12 bases, with 15 bases between them. The CDR3 is made up of 15 amino acids. Per germline, CDR1 MNHNS and CDR2 SASEGT. The CDR3 loop reads CASSEAPRPGKPLHF. For the CDR3, the DNA is TGTGCCAGCAGTGAAGCGCCGCGGCCTGGGAAACCCCTCCACTTT.

This chain joins TRBV9 and TRBJ2-5; D is perhaps TRBD2 (5 bases). The CDR3 totals 12 residues. Germline CDR1 reads SGDLS; CDR2 reads YYNGEE. Trimming removed 7 bases from V and 4 bases from J, with 11 bases in between. In DNA form, the CDR3 reads TGTGCCAGCGGCGGGTTTGGAGAGACCCAGTACTTC. It yields the protein CASGGFGETQYF.

V gene TRBV27 combines with J gene TRBJ1-1; D may be TRBD1 (5 bases). Germline lookup yields CDR1 MNHEY and CDR2 SMNVEV (reference sequence). V was shortened by 2 bases and J by 1 base, with 11 bases between the two germline ends. The CDR3 runs to 15 residues. The CDR3 DNA sequence: TGTGCCAGCAGTTTACGGGGGGTGTCGAACACTGAAGCTTTCTTT. Translation gives CASSLRGVSNTEAFF.

The rearrangement joins TRBV6-6 to TRBJ2-3; a weak D match, TRBD1 (6 bases). Germline CDR1 is MNHNY and CDR2 is SVGAGI (reference sequence). V was clipped by 2 bases and J by 2 bases, with 14 bases between them. This CDR3 comprises 16 residues. This CDR3 is CASSYNEQGITDTQYF. DNA for the CDR3: TGTGCCAGCAGTTACAATGAACAGGGAATCACAGATACGCAGTATTTT.

V gene TRBV27 combines with J gene TRBJ1-5; D is ambiguous. CDR3 size: 14 residues. V shed 2 bases and J shed 3 bases, with 8 bases lying between them. CDR1 is MNHEY and CDR2 is SMNVEV in the germline V gene (reference sequence). The CDR3 DNA sequence: TGTGCCAGCAGTTTAGGAGGGCCCAATCAGCCCCAGCATTTT. Residues: CASSLGGPNQPQHF.

Turning to this clone: The final CDR3 position lacks the conserved phenylalanine or tryptophan, pointing to a likely read error. The limits of the CDR3 on the DNA are not certain, so only TCRdb's listed CDR3 is given. The chain is built from TRBV6-5 and TRBJ1-1. Germline CDR1 and CDR2: MNHEY and SVGAGI. From its first to its last residue, the CDR3 has 8 amino acids. CDR3 in amino acids: CASSSRAT.